Each of the 10 T cell receptor beta chains below was sequenced from the same sample in a study of blood T cell repertoires in COVID-19. Only in-frame clones appear in the TCRdb table, and some are missing; sequencing was by immunoSEQ multiplex PCR. The repertoire holds roughly 150,000 clones, with 80% to 90% as singletons. Sequencing was done on a sample of peripheral blood. The origin of the receptors is a woman aged 70 to 79 with acute or convalescent COVID-19.

The chain uses TRBV5-1 and TRBJ2-1; D may be TRBD1 (6 bases). V was trimmed by 3 bases and J by 1 base, leaving 14 bases between them. CDR1 is SGHRS and CDR2 is YFSETQ in the germline V gene. This CDR3 has 16 amino acids. CDR3 in amino acids: CASSYHVQGSYNEQFF. The CDR3 nucleotides read TGCGCCAGCAGCTACCACGTTCAGGGGTCCTACAATGAGCAGTTCTTC.

The rearrangement joins TRBV6-5 to TRBJ2-7; TRBD2 matches 7 bases. Germline V gene data show CDR1 as MNHEY and CDR2 as SVGAGI. The CDR3 consists of 14 residues. V was pared by 11 bases and J by 4 bases, with 14 bases of the junction left unmatched. The DNA of the CDR3 is TGTGCCGCTAAGACCGGGCTAGCGGCGTACGAGCAGTACTTC. Amino acid sequence: CAAKTGLAAYEQYF.

This clone has a handful of counts. This sequence joins TRBV14 and TRBJ2-3; the match to TRBD2 covers 7 bases. Trimming removed 1 base from V and 0 bases from J; junction bases left unmatched: 10. Germline V lookup: CDR1 SGHDN, CDR2 FVKESK. This CDR3 spans 18 amino acids. Here the CDR3 reads CASSQGDYQVVSTDTQYF. The DNA of the CDR3 is TGTGCCAGCAGCCAAGGGGACTATCAGGTGGTAAGCACAGATACGCAGTATTTT.

The table lists this clone with a count of one. The chain recombines TRBV24-1 with TRBJ2-1; tentatively, D is TRBD1 (6 bases). The germline CDR1 and CDR2 sequences are KGHDR and SFDVKD. V lost 4 bases and J 0 bases, leaving 12 bases between the germline ends. The CDR3 runs to 16 residues. CDR3 sequence (DNA): TGTGCCACCAGTGAACCACAGGGCACCTCCTACAATGAGCAGTTCTTC. It codes for CATSEPQGTSYNEQFF.

The V call is TRBV4-3, the J call TRBJ2-3; TRBD1 is a possible D gene (5 bases). Germline loops: CDR1 LGHNA, CDR2 YSLEER. Trimming pared 0 bases from V and 4 bases from J, leaving 11 bases between. The CDR3 runs to 15 residues. The CDR3 spells CASSQEVQGPDTQYF. The CDR3 DNA reads as TGCGCCAGCAGCCAAGAGGTCCAGGGCCCAGATACGCAGTATTTT.

This clone was detected only once. The V gene is TRBV29-1, the J gene TRBJ2-7, with TRBD1 matching 9 bases. Germline trimming cut 3 bases from V and 4 bases from J; bases unmatched to any gene: 1. This CDR3 comprises 12 residues. Germline assignment: CDR1 SQVTM and CDR2 ANQGSEA. CDR3: CSVEGQGYEQYF. CDR3 sequence (DNA): TGCAGCGTTGAGGGACAGGGTTACGAGCAGTACTTC.

The chain recombines TRBV6-5 with TRBJ2-1; TRBD1 agrees at 12 bases. V lost 7 bases, J lost 16 bases, and 8 bases stayed unmatched. CDR1 and CDR2 (germline): MNHEY, SVGAGI. There are 12 residues in the CDR3. The CDR3 protein is CASTRGTGGVFF. The CDR3 nucleotides read TGTGCCAGCACTCGAGGGACAGGGGGCGTCTTCTTC.

The J gene is TRBJ1-3, the V gene TRBV4-3; TRBD1 agrees at 7 bases. V trimming: 0 bases; J trimming: 4 bases; junction bases outside the gene matches: 9. This CDR3 is built from 17 residues. Germline V gene lookup returns CDR1 LGHNA and CDR2 YSLEER. The CDR3 nucleotides are TGCGCCAGCAGCCAAGATCAGCCGAGGGGGCCAGGAAACACCATATATTTT. Protein: CASSQDQPRGPGNTIYF.

This chain links TRBV7-2 with TRBJ2-2; 8 bases agree with TRBD1. V trimming: 5 bases; J trimming: 6 bases; junction bases outside the gene matches: 5. This CDR3 spans 14 amino acids. Germline values: CDR1 SGHTA, CDR2 FQGNSA. Written as DNA, the CDR3 is TGTGCCAGCAGCGTGCAGGGGGCCGCCGGGGAGCTGTTTTTT. This translates into CASSVQGAAGELFF. Full variable domain (outside the CDR3, taken from reference TRBV7-2 and TRBJ2-2): GAGVSQSPSNKVTEKGKDVELRCDPISGHTALYWYRQSLGQGLEFLIYFQGNSAPDKSGLPSDRFSAERTGGSVSTLTIQRTQQEDSAVYLCASSVQGAAGELFFGEGSRLTVL.

The chain recombines TRBV12-5 with TRBJ2-5; 10 positions agree with TRBD2. The CDR3 is made up of 14 amino acids. The V gene's germline CDR1 is LGHNT and CDR2 FRNRAP. The trim removed 5 bases at V and 5 bases at J, leaving 5 bases unmatched. In DNA, the CDR3 is TGTGCTAGTGGTAGCGGGGGGGCCGTGGAGACCCAGTACTTC. This gives the protein CASGSGGAVETQYF.